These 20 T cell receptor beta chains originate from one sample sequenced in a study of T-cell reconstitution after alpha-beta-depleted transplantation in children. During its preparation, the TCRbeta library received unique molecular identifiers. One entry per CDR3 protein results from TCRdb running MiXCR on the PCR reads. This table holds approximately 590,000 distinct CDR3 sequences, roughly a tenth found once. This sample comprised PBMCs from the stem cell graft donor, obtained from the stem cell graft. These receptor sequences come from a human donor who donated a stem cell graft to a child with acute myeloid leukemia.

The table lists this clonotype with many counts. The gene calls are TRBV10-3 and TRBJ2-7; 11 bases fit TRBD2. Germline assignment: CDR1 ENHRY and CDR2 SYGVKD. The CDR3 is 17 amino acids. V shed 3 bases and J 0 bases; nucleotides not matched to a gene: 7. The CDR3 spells CAISEQRLAGNSYEQYF. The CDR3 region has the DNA TGTGCCATCAGTGAACAAAGACTAGCGGGAAACTCCTACGAGCAGTACTTC.

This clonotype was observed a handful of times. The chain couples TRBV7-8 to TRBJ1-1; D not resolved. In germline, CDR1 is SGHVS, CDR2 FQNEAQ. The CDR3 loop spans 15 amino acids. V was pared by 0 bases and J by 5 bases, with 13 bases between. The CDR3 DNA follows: TGTGCCAGCAGCTTAGCGCTGGCAGAAGGGACTGAAGCTTTCTTT. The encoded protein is CASSLALAEGTEAFF.

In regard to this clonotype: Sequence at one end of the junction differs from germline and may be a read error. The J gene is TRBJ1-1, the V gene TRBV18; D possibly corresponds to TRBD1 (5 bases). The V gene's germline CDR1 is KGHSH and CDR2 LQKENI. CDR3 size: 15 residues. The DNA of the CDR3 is TGTGCCAGCTCACCACTGGCAGGGCCGAACACTGAAGCTTTTTTT. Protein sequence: CASSPLAGPNTEAFF.

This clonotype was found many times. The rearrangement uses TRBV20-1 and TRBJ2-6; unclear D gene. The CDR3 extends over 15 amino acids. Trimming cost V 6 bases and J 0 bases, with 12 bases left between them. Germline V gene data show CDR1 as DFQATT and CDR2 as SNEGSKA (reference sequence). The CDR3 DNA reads TGCAGTGCCATTTACAGTACCTCTGGGGCCAACGTCCTGACTTTC. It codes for CSAIYSTSGANVLTF.

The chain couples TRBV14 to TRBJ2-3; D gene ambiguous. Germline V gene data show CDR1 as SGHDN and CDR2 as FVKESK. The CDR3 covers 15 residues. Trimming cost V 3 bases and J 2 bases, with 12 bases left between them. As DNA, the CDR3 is TGTGCCAGCAGCCACCAGGCTGGATTCACAGATACGCAGTATTTT. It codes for CASSHQAGFTDTQYF.

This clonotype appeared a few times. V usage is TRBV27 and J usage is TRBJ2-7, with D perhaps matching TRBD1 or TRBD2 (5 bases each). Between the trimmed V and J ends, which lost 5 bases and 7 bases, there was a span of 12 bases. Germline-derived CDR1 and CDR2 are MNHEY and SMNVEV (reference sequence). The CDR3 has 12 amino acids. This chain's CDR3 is CASSLAGREQYF. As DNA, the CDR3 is TGTGCCAGCAGTCTTGCAGGGAGAGAGCAGTACTTC.

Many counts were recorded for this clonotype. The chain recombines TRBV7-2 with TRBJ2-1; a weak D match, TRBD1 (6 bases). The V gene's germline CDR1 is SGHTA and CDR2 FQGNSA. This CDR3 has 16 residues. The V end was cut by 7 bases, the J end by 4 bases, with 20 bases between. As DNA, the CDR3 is TGTGCCAGCACACCACAGGGACGTTCTGGATACAATGAGCAGTTCTTC. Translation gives CASTPQGRSGYNEQFF.

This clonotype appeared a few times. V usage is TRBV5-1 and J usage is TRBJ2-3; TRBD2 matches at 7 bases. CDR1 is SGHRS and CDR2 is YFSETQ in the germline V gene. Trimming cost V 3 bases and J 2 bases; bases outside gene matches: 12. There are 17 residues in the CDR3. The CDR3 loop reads CASSSGPREANTDTQYF. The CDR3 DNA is TGCGCCAGCAGCTCTGGGCCCCGGGAGGCCAACACAGATACGCAGTATTTT.

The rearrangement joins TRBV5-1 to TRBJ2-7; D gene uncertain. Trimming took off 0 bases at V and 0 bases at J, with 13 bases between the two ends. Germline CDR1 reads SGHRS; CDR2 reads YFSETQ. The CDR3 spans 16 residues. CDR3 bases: TGCGCCAGCAGCTTGGATCCGCCCAACAGCTCCTACGAGCAGTACTTC. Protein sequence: CASSLDPPNSSYEQYF.

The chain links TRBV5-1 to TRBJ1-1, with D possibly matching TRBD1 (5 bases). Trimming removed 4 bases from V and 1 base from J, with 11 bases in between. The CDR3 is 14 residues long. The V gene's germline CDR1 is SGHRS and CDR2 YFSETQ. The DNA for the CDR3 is TGCGCCAGCAGCGGGGACGACAGGAACACTGAAGCTTTCTTT. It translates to CASSGDDRNTEAFF.

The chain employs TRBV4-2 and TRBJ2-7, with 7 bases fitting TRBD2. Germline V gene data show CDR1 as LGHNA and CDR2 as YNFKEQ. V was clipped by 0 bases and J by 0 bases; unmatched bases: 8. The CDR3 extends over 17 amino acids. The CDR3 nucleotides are TGTGCCAGCAGCCAAGATTTAGGACTAGTGGGCTCCTACGAGCAGTACTTC. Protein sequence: CASSQDLGLVGSYEQYF.

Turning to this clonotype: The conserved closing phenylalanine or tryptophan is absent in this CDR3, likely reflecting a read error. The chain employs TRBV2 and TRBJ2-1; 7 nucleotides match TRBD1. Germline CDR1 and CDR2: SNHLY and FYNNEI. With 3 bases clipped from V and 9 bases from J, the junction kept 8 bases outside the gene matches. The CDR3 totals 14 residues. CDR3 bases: TGTGCCAGCAGTGACGGAACAGGGGCGATTGAGCAGTTCTTA. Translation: CASSDGTGAIEQFL.

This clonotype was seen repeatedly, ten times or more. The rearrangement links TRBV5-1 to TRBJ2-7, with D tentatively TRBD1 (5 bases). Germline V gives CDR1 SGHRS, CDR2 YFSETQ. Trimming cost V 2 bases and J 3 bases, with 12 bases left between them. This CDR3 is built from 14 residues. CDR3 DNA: TGCGCCAGCAGCTTTAGTAGGGGTAGCTACGAGCAGTACTTC. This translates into CASSFSRGSYEQYF.

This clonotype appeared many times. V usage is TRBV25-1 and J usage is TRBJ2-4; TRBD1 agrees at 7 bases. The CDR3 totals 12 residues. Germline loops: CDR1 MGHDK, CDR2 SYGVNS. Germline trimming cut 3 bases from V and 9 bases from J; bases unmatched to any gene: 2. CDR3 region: CASSDWDSIQYF. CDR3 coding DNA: TGTGCCAGCAGTGATTGGGACAGCATTCAGTACTTC. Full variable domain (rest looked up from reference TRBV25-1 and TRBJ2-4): EADIYQTPRYLVIGTGKKITLECSQTMGHDKMYWYQQDPGMELHLIHYSYGVNSTEKGDLSSESTVSRIRTEHFPLTLESARPSHTSQYLCASSDWDSIQYFGAGTRLSVL.

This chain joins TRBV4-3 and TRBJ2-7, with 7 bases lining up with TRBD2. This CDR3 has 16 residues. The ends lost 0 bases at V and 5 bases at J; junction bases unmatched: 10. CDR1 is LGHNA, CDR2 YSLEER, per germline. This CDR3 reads CASSQDTGGSYNEQYF. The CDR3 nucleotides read TGCGCCAGCAGCCAAGATACTGGCGGGAGTTACAACGAGCAGTACTTC.

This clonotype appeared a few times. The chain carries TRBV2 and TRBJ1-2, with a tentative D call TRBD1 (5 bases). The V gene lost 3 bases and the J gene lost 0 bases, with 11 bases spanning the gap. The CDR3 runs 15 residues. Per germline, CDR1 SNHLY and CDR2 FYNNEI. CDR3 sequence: CASSDQGPTNYGYTF. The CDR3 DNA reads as TGTGCCAGCAGTGATCAGGGCCCGACTAACTATGGCTACACCTTC.

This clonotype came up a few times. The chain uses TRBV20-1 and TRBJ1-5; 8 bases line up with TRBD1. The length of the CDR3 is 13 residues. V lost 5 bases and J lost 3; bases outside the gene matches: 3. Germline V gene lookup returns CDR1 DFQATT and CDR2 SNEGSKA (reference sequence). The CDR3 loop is CSAVTGVNQPQHF. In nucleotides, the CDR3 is TGCAGTGCTGTGACAGGGGTCAATCAGCCCCAGCATTTT.

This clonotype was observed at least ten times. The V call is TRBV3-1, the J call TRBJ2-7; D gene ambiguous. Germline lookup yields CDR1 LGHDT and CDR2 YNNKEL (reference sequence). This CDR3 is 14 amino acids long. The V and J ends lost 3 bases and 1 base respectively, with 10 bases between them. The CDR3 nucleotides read TGTGCCAGCAGCCAGATGAGCGCATCCTACGAGCAGTACTTC. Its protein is CASSQMSASYEQYF.

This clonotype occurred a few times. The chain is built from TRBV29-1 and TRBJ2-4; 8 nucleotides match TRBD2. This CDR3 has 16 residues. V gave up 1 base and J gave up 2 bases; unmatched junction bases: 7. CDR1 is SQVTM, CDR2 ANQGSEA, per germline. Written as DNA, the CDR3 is TGCAGCGTTGAAGGGAGCGGGAGCTTGCCCAAAAACATTCAGTACTTC. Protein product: CSVEGSGSLPKNIQYF.

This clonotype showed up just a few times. DNA of the CDR3: TGTGCCAGCAGTTTCGCCAGGGGCACTGAAGCTTTCTTT. Amino acid sequence: CASSFARGTEAFF. The chain uses TRBV28 and TRBJ1-1; D possibly corresponds to TRBD1 (6 bases). Germline V gene sequence: CDR1 MDHEN, CDR2 SYDVKM. The CDR3 totals 13 residues. The germline V and J ends were trimmed by 3 bases and 4 bases, with 9 bases remaining between them.